The source of this T cell receptor beta chain is a study of CD8 T cells in Susac syndrome. Study overall: Blood was drawn from Susac syndrome patients while they were therapy-naive, on corticosteroids, or on intravenous immunoglobulin alone. Study findings and constraints: The CD4+ T cell repertoire of patients with Susac syndrome showed no detectable clonal expansion.

Sequencing of TCR beta was undertaken in CD8+ and CD4+ T cells derived from blood. The RNA, 0.5 to 1 ug, was put through reverse transcription using random hexamers. TCR beta CDR3 was amplified by immunoSEQ covering 54 Vbeta and 13 Jbeta. TCRdb itself ran the immunoSEQ multiplex PCR reads through MiXCR, one entry per CDR3 protein. In the table there are roughly 180,000 distinct CDR3 sequences, 85% to 95% of which are singletons. With regard to this clonotype: Antigen: not known.

The CDR3 consists of 15 residues. Deletions cut 9 bases from V and 2 bases from J, with 18 bases between. Sequenced sample: CD4+ T cells from PBMCs. The source of this sequence is a human donor with Susac syndrome. This chain connects TRBV5-3 to TRBJ2-1; no definite D call. TRBV5-3 carries the ORF label, with uncertain function. CDR3 protein: CATPAGAEAYNEQFF. The CDR3 DNA reads TGTGCCACCCCGGCCGGAGCAGAAGCCTACAATGAGCAGTTCTTC.